These T cell receptor beta chains were read from a single sample in a study of molecular identifiers for immune sequencing clone quantification. TCRdb processed the PCR reads anew with MiXCR; each CDR3 protein has one entry. This repertoire shows tens of thousands of distinct CDR3 sequences, about a third found once; its top ten account for 3.5% to 4%. Sequencing was done on a sample of naive CD8+ T cells from blood, with Jurkat cell RNA spiked in. Receptors originate from a human donor in good health. Some libraries in this study had Jurkat cell RNA spiked in. The CDR3 runs from the conserved cysteine through the conserved F or W. Each record gives: J gene, D gene, clone size, V gene, CDR3 DNA, CDR3 protein. A D gene is named only where the DNA matches it firmly. For some rows the clone size is stated as once, few or many, or as a class when expanded; others skip it.

TRBJ2-7 TRBD2 NA TRBV29-1 TGCAGCGGGATACTAGCGGGGGATTCCTACGAGCAGTACTTC CSGILAGDSYEQYF
TRBJ1-5 NA NA TRBV27 TGTGCCAGCAGTTTCCGATATCCCAATCAGCCCCAGCAATTT CASSFRYPNQPQQF
TRBJ2-3 TRBD2 NA TRBV13 TGTGCCAGCAGCTTAGCTCTAGCGGCTAGCGCAGATACGCAGTATTTT CASSLALAASADTQYF
TRBJ2-7 NA few TRBV2 TGTGCCAGCCCTGGTTCCACGGGCTTCTACTTC CASPGSTGFYF
TRBJ1-4 NA NA TRBV9 TGTGCCAGCAGCGTAGTCGGGGGGCGTGATGAAAAACTGTTTTTT CASSVVGGRDEKLFF
TRBJ2-3 TRBD2 NA TRBV13 TGTGCCAGCAGCGGGGCAAGCGGGAGGGCCTTAGATACGCAGTATTTT CASSGASGRALDTQYF
TRBJ2-7 NA few TRBV4-2 TGTGCCAGCAGCCAGGAGCGACCCAGCGAGCAGTACTTC CASSQERPSEQYF
TRBJ2-4 NA NA TRBV21-1 TGTGCCAGCAGCAACAGGGTTATCGACGGGAAAGGAAACATTCAGTACTTC CASSNRVIDGKGNIQYF
TRBJ2-2 NA NA TRBV11-2 TGTGCCAGCAGCTTAAATTTCCGGGAGACGCCTTACACCGGGGAGCTGTTTTTT CASSLNFRETPYTGELFF
TRBJ2-7 NA NA TRBV28 TGTGCCAGCAATCGGAGCATCGGCGAGCAGTACTTC CASNRSIGEQYF
TRBJ2-5 NA NA TRBV10-3 TGTGCCATCAGTGAGCCGTCCTGGAGGGGGAACCAAGAGACCCAGTACTTC CAISEPSWRGNQETQYF
TRBJ2-1 NA NA TRBV29-1 TGCAGCGTTGAGGATGAGCAGTTCTTC CSVEDEQFF
TRBJ2-7 NA many TRBV4-3 TGCGCCAGCAGCCAGGACAGAGCCTACGAGCAGTACTTC CASSQDRAYEQYF
TRBJ2-7 NA many TRBV12-3/TRBV12-4 TGTGCCAGCAGTTTAGGCCCGAACTCCTACGAGCAGTACTTC CASSLGPNSYEQYF
TRBJ2-3 TRBD2 medium-sized TRBV7-2 TGTGCCAGCAGCTTAGTTGGTAGCGGGTCACGTACGCAGTATTTT CASSLVGSGSRTQYF
TRBJ1-6 NA NA TRBV10-3 TGTGCCATCAGTGAAGTCCTGAATTCACCCCTCCACTTT CAISEVLNSPLHF
TRBJ1-2 NA many TRBV5-6 TGTGCCAGCACCCCAATCCGTGCTAACTATGGCTACACCTTC CASTPIRANYGYTF
TRBJ2-5 NA NA TRBV5-4 TGTGCCAGCAGCTACTACAAACTAGAGTGGGAGACCCAGTACTTC CASSYYKLEWETQYF
TRBJ2-7 NA NA TRBV28 TGTGCCAGCAGTTTTGGGGGAGGGGGCAGGTACGAGCAGTACTTC CASSFGGGGRYEQYF
TRBJ2-7 NA few TRBV4-1 TGCGCCAGCAGCCAAGATCAGACCTACGAGCAGTACTTC CASSQDQTYEQYF
TRBJ2-7 TRBD2 NA TRBV12-3/TRBV12-4 TGTGCCAGCAGTTTCGCGGGGGTCACCTACGAGCAGTACTTC CASSFAGVTYEQYF
TRBJ1-1 NA NA TRBV20-1 TGCAGGGCTAGAGATCTTAGGAACACTGAAGCTTTCTTT CRARDLRNTEAFF
TRBJ2-5 NA many TRBV21-1 TGTGCCAGCAGCAAAGAATCCCTGGGCTACGAGACCCAGTACTTC CASSKESLGYETQYF
TRBJ2-1 NA few TRBV6-5 TGTGCCAGCAGGCACTACACTAGCCAACCCTACAATGAGCAGTTCTTC CASRHYTSQPYNEQFF
TRBJ2-7 TRBD2 NA TRBV9 TGTGCCAGCAGCGTAGCGGGGGGAGGCTACGAGCAGTACTTC CASSVAGGGYEQYF
TRBJ2-7 NA NA TRBV27 TGTGCCAGCAGTTTAAGGTCGGGCTACGAGCAGTACTTC CASSLRSGYEQYF
TRBJ2-1 NA NA TRBV5-3 TGTGCCAGCAGCTCCACACTGAAACCCTACAATGAGCAGTTCTTC CASSSTLKPYNEQFF
TRBJ2-7 TRBD1 many TRBV4-3 TGCGCCAGCAGCCAAGAAGAGGGACAGATAATTTACTTC CASSQEEGQIIYF
TRBJ1-5 NA many TRBV5-6 TGTGCCAGCAGCCCTGGAAGCGGCCAGCCCCAGCATTTT CASSPGSGQPQHF
TRBJ2-1 NA many TRBV7-2 TGTGCCAGCAGCTCTATCTACAATGAGCAGTTCTTC CASSSIYNEQFF
TRBJ1-1 NA many TRBV28 TGTGCCAGCAGTTTGGGAGTCGGTAACATGAACACTGAAGCTTTCTTT CASSLGVGNMNTEAFF
TRBJ2-7 NA NA TRBV28 TGTGCCAGCAGCTCGGGGACCTACGGGCAGTACTTC CASSSGTYGQYF
TRBJ2-1 TRBD2 NA TRBV5-1 TGCGCCAGCAGCACGGGACTAGCGCCGACCAACAATGAGCAGTTCTTC CASSTGLAPTNNEQFF
TRBJ1-1 NA NA TRBV28 TGTGCCAGCAGTTTCGGGGCTGAAGCTTTCTTT CASSFGAEAFF
TRBJ2-5 NA NA TRBV9 TGTGCCAGCAGCGCCCCGACGTGGACCCAACGACAAGAGACCCAGTACTTC CASSAPTWTQRQETQYF
TRBJ2-1 NA few TRBV20-1 TGCAGTGCTAGCGGGACTTGGCATGAGCAGTTCTTC CSASGTWHEQFF
TRBJ1-2 TRBD1 NA TRBV9 TGTGCCAGCAGTACAGGGGGCGCAGCCGACGGCTACACCTTC CASSTGGAADGYTF